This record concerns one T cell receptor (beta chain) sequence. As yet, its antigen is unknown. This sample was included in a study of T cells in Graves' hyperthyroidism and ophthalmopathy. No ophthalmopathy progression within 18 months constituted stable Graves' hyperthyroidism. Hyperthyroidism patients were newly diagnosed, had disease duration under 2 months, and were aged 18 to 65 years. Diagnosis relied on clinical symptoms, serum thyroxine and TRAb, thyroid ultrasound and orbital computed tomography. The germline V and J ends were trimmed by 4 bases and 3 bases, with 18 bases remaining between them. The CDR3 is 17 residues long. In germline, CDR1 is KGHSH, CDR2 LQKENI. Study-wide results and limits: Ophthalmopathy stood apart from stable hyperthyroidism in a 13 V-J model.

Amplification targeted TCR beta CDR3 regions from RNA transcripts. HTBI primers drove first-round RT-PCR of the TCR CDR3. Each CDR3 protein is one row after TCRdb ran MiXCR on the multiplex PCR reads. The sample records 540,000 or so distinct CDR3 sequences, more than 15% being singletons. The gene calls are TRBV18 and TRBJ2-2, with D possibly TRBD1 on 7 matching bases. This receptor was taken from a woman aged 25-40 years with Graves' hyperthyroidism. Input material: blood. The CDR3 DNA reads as TGTGCCAGCTCACAAACCGGAGGGGGCAAGTACACCGGGGAGCTGTTTTTT. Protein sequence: CASSQTGGGKYTGELFF.